This TCR beta chain was captured in a study of T cell repertoires in cytomegalovirus infection. In the study overall: Shared public TCR beta signatures pointed to both CMV infection and a matching HLA type.

TCRdb re-derived calls from the reads in MiXCR, one entry per CDR3 protein. This table has about 310,000 distinct CDR3 sequences, roughly 25% appearing once. In regard to this clonotype: Its antigen is as yet unknown.

Sequences were derived from cultured PBMCs, sampled from culture after CMV antigen stimulation. This TCR derives from a human donor in good health (CMV status not recorded). Some clones in this sample may be carry-over from other donors' samples.

This CDR3 is CSARRVQSGQRGMNTEAFF. The CDR3 DNA is TGCAGTGCTAGAAGAGTACAATCGGGACAAAGGGGAATGAACACTGAAGCTTTCTTT. V is TRBV20-1 and J is TRBJ1-1; D is possibly TRBD1 (6 bases). Germline CDR1 DFQATT, CDR2 SNEGSKA (reference sequence). The CDR3 spans 19 residues. The V end lost 2 bases, the J end lost 0 bases, and 25 bases lay between the germline ends.